This T cell receptor beta chain was retrieved from a study of T cell changes during pregnancy in multiple sclerosis. This CDR3 has 14 amino acids. Germline V gene lookup returns CDR1 MGHRA and CDR2 YSYEKL. Deletions cut 4 bases from V and 4 bases from J, with 14 bases between. Produced via immunoSEQ multiplex PCR; TCRdb's table is partial and in-frame only. The sample has 40,000 to 50,000 clones; 91% are singletons. The chain uses TRBV4-1 and TRBJ2-7; tentatively, D is TRBD1 (6 bases). The source is a female donor in good health, enrolled as a control in a pregnancy study. Sample: CD4+ T cells from peripheral blood mononuclear cells, taken after pregnancy. CDR3 sequence (DNA): TGCGCCAGCAGCCCCGCCGGGACACAGTACGAGCAGTACTTC. Translated, it gives CASSPAGTQYEQYF.